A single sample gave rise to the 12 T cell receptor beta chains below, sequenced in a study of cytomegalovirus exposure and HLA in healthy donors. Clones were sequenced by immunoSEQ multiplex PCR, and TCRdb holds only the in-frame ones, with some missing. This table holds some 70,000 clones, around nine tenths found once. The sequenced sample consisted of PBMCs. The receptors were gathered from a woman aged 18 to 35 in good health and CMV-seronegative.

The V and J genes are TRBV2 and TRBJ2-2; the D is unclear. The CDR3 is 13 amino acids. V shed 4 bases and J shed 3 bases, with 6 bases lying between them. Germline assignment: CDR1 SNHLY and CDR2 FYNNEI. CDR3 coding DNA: TGTGCCAGCAGTGTCGGTTACACCGGGGAGCTGTTTTTT. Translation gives CASSVGYTGELFF.

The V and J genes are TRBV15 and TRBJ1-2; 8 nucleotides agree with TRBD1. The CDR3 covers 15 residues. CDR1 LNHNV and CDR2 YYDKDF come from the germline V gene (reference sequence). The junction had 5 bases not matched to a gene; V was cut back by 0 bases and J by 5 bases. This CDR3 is CATSREGTGSYGYTF. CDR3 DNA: TGTGCCACCAGCAGAGAGGGGACAGGATCGTATGGCTACACCTTC.

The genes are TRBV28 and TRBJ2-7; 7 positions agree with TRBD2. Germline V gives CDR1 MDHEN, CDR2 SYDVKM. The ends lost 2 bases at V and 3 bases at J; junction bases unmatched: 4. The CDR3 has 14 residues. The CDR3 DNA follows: TGTGCCAGCAGTTTAACTGGCGGGAGCTACGAGCAGTACTTC. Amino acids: CASSLTGGSYEQYF.

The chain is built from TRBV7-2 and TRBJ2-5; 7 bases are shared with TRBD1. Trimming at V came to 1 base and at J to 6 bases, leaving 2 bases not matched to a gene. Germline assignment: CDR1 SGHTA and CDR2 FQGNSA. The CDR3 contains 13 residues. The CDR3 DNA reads TGTGCCAGCAGCTTAGAGGGGGCGAAGACCCAGTACTTC. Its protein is CASSLEGAKTQYF.

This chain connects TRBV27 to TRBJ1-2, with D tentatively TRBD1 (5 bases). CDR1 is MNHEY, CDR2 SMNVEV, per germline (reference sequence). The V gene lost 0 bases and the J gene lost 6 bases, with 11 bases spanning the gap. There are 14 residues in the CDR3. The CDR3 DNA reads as TGTGCCAGCAGTTTATCTCCAGGGCTGGATGGCTACACCTTC. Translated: CASSLSPGLDGYTF.

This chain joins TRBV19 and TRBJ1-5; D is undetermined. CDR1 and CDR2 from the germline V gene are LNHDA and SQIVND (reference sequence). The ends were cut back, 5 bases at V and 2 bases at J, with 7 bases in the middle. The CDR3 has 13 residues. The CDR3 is CASSGHGNQPQHF. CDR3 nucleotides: TGTGCCAGTAGTGGCCACGGCAATCAGCCCCAGCATTTT.

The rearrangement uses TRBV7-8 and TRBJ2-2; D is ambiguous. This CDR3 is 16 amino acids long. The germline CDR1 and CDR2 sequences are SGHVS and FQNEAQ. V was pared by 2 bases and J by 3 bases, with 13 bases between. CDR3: CASSLNRLIDTGELFF. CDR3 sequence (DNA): TGTGCCAGCAGCTTAAACCGACTGATAGACACCGGGGAGCTGTTTTTT.

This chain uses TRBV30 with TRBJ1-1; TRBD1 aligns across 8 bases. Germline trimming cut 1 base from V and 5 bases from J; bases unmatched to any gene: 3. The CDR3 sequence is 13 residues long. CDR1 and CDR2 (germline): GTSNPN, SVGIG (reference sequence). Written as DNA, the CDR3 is TGTGCCTGGAGTGGCAGGGGGCAGACTGAAGCTTTCTTT. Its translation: CAWSGRGQTEAFF. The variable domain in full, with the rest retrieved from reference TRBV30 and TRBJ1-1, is SQTIHQWPATLVQPVGSPLSLECTVEGTSNPNLYWYRQAAGRGLQLLFYSVGIGQISSEVPQNLSASRPQDRQFILSSKKLLLSDSGFYLCAWSGRGQTEAFFGQGTRLTVV.

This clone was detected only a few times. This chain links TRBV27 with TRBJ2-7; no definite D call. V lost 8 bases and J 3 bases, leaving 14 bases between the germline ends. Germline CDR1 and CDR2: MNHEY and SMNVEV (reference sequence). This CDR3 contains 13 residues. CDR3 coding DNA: TGTGCCAGCCGCGATCAGGCCCGCTACGAGCAGTACTTC. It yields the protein CASRDQARYEQYF.

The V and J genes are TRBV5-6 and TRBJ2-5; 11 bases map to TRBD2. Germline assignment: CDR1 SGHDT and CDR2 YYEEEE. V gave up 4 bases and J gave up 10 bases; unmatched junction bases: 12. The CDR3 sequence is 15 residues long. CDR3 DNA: TGTGCCAGCAGCGCTAGCGGGGGGACCCGGAGATTCCAGTACTTC. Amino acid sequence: CASSASGGTRRFQYF. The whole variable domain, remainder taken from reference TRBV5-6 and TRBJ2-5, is DAGVTQSPTHLIKTRGQQVTLRCSPKSGHDTVSWYQQALGQGPQFIFQYYEEEERQRGNFPDRFSGHQFPNYSSELNVNALLLGDSALYLCASSASGGTRRFQYFGPGTRLLVL.

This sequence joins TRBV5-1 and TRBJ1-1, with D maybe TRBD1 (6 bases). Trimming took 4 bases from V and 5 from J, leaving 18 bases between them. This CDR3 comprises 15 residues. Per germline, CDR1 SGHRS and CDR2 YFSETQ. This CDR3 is CASSGNREGGTEAFF. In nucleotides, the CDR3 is TGCGCCAGCAGCGGAAACAGGGAAGGGGGAACTGAAGCTTTCTTT. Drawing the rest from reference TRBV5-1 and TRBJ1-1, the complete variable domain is KAGVTQTPRYLIKTRGQQVTLSCSPISGHRSVSWYQQTPGQGLQFLFEYFSETQRNKGNFPGRFSGRQFSNSRSEMNVSTLELGDSALYLCASSGNREGGTEAFFGQGTRLTVV.

CDR3 amino acids: CASSLGSSRGGTQYF. The CDR3 bases are TGTGCCAGCAGCTTGGGGTCGTCGCGGGGGGGGACGCAGTACTTC. The chain carries TRBV7-2 and TRBJ2-7; 9 bases align to TRBD2. V lost 3 bases, J lost 9 bases, and 12 bases stayed unmatched. Germline-derived CDR1 and CDR2 are SGHTA and FQGNSA. The CDR3 has 15 amino acids. Full variable domain (rest looked up from reference TRBV7-2 and TRBJ2-7): GAGVSQSPSNKVTEKGKDVELRCDPISGHTALYWYRQSLGQGLEFLIYFQGNSAPDKSGLPSDRFSAERTGGSVSTLTIQRTQQEDSAVYLCASSLGSSRGGTQYFGPGTRLTVT.